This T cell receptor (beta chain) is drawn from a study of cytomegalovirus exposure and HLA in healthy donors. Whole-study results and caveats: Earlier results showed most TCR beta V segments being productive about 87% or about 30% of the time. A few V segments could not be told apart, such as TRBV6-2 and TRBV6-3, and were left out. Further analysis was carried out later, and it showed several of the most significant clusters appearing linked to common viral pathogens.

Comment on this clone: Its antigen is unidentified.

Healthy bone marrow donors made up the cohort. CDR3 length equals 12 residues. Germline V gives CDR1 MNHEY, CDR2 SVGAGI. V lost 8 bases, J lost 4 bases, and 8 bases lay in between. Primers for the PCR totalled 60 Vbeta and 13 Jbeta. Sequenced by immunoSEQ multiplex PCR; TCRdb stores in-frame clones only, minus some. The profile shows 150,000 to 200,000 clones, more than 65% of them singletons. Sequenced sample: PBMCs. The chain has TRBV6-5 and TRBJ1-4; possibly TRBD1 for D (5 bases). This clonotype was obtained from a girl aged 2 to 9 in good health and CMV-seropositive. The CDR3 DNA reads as TGTGCCAGCGGACATCTTAATGAAAAACTGTTTTTT. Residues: CASGHLNEKLFF.